Following are 4 T cell receptor beta chains from one sample sequenced in a study of blood T cell repertoires in COVID-19. Sequenced by immunoSEQ multiplex PCR; TCRdb stores in-frame clones only, minus some. This table holds about 60,000 clones, more than 70% found once. Source material: peripheral blood. These receptors all come from a young man with COVID-19, enrolled during active disease.

V usage is TRBV7-5 and J usage is TRBJ2-2; the tabulated D call, TRBD1, remains unverified against the DNA. TRBV7-5 is a pseudogene locus. CDR3 size: 15 residues. The CDR3 DNA follows: TGTGCCAGAAGCTTGGGTAGACAGGGGTTCGGGGAGCTGTTTTTT. Protein product: CARSLGRQGFGELFF.

The chain is built from TRBV6-5 and TRBJ2-2, with 7 bases aligning to TRBD1. The CDR3 has 14 amino acids. The germline gives CDR1 MNHEY, CDR2 SVGAGI. Trimming took 10 bases from V and 4 from J; bases not matched to a gene: 9. DNA of the CDR3: TGTGCCACCACGTTTGCAGGGGGCACCGGGGAGCTGTTTTTT. Its protein is CATTFAGGTGELFF.

This clone came up a few times. The chain uses TRBV19 and TRBJ1-5; 9 bases are shared with TRBD1. The J segment lost 6 bases and the V segment lost 5 bases, leaving 5 bases of the junction unmatched. Germline CDR1 is LNHDA and CDR2 is SQIVND (reference sequence). The length of the CDR3 is 14 residues. The CDR3 protein is CASSYRGQGQPQHF. In DNA, the CDR3 is TGTGCCAGTAGTTACAGGGGGCAGGGTCAGCCCCAGCATTTT.

The chain carries TRBV27 and TRBJ1-4; TRBD1 is a possible D gene (6 bases). V gave up 8 bases and J gave up 4 bases, with 20 bases separating them. Germline loops: CDR1 MNHEY, CDR2 SMNVEV (reference sequence). This CDR3 region has 16 residues. The CDR3 region has the DNA TGTGCCAGCCGAGGATCCGGGACAAGGGTTAATGAAAAACTGTTTTTT. It yields the protein CASRGSGTRVNEKLFF. Looking up the rest from reference TRBV27 and TRBJ1-4 gives the full variable domain: EAQVTQNPRYLITVTGKKLTVTCSQNMNHEYMSWYRQDPGLGLRQIYYSMNVEVTDKGDVPEGYKVSRKEKRNFPLILESPSPNQTSLYFCASRGSGTRVNEKLFFGSGTQLSVL.